A selection of T cell receptor beta chains follows, all from one sample in a study of T cell repertoires in cytomegalovirus infection. Each CDR3 protein gets one entry after TCRdb re-called the reads with MiXCR. The table shows just under 550,000 distinct CDR3 sequences, with about 26% occurring only once. Sequencing input: PBMCs. The receptor set was obtained from a human donor in good health (CMV status not recorded). Some clones in this sample may be carry-over from other donors' samples. Each CDR3 is given without its conserved first and last residue.

TRBV14 ASSQGSTWTALGTRLYEQY
TRBV27 ASSPSGRAGKNIQY
TRBV18 ASSPLTAPTNEKLF
TRBV20-1 SVTSGLGTGELF
TRBV7-3 ASSPIGAKNNEQF
TRBV6-6 ASSPPGTGDSPLH
TRBV12-3/TRBV12-4 ASSDLPQGYEQY
TRBV7-9 ASSLGLAGEYNEQF
TRBV7-2 ASSWIAGGSDEQF
TRBV7-6 ASSSAGGPGTGELF
TRBV5-4 ASSPGSSNYGYT
TRBV4-1 ASSQDPGQGKKLF
TRBV27 ASSPRAVHSSYNEQF
TRBV7-2 ASSLEGRTYNSPLH
TRBV7-2 ASSLLAAENTEAF
TRBV28 ASSPRQGASNQPQH
TRBV9 ASSVAQGQGALTTNEKLF
TRBV12-3/TRBV12-4 ASTKLDTIY
TRBV7-2 ASSLVDRGNQPQH
TRBV7-2 ASSLRETGSNQPQH
TRBV19 ASSIKVPSYEQY
TRBV2 ASSRTVRRDGVDTQY
TRBV7-2 ASSLSSSGMGEQF
TRBV7-6 ASSLAVAGARTTGYNEQF
TRBV7-2 ASSLQGRAPYEQY
TRBV20-1 SAPDSGYEQY
TRBV10-3 AISGPAGGYT
TRBV6-2/TRBV6-3 ASSHQGTSGSYEQY
TRBV3-1 ASSQEFAGGTAGELF
TRBV19 ASGDNLNQPQH
TRBV7-2 ASSSSGTGRVSEQY
TRBV12-3/TRBV12-4 ASSFLLAVHEQF